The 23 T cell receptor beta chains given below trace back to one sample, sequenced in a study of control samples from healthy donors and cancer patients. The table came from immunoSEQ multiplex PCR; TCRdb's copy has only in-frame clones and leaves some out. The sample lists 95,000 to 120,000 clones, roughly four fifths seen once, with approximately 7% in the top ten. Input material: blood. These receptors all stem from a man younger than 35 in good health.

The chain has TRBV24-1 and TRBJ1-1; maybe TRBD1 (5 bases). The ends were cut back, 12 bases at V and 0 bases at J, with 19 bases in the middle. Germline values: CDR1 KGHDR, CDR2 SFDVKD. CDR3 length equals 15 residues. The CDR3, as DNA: TGTGCCTCCCAGGGACGGACCAGCATGAACACTGAAGCTTTCTTT. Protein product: CASQGRTSMNTEAFF.

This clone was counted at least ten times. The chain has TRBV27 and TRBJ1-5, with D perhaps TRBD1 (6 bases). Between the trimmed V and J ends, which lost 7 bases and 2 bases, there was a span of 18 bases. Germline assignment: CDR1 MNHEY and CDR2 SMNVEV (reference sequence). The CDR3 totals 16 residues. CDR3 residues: CASKLPGGGGNQPQHF. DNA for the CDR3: TGTGCCAGCAAATTACCGGGGGGCGGGGGCAATCAGCCCCAGCATTTT.

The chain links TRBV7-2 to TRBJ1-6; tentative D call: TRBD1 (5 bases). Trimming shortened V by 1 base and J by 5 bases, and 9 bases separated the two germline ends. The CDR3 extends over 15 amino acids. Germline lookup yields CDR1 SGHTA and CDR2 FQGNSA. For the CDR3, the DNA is TGTGCCAGCAGCTTAGGCAGGGAAAATAATTCACCCCTCCACTTT. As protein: CASSLGRENNSPLHF.

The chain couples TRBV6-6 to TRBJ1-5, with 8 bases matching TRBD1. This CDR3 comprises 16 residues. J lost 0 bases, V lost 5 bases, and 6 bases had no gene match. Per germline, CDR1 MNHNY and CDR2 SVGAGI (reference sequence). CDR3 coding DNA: TGTGCCAGCAGTCAGGGGGCAGATTATAGCAATCAGCCCCAGCATTTT. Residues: CASSQGADYSNQPQHF.

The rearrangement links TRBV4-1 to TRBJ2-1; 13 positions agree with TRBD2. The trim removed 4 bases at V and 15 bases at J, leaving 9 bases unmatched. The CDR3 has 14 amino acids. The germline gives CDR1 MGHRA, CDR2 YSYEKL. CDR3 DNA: TGCGCCAGCAGCCCTCTACTAGCGGGGGGGCCAATGTTCTTC. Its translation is CASSPLLAGGPMFF.

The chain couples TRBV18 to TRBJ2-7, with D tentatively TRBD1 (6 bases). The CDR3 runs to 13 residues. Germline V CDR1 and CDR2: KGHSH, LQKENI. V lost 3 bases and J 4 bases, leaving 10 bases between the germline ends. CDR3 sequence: CASSPGHRYEQYV. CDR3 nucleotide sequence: TGTGCCAGCTCACCGGGACACCGGTACGAGCAGTACGTC.

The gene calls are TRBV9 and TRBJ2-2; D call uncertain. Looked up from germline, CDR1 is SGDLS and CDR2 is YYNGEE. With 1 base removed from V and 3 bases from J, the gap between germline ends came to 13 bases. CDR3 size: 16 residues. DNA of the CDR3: TGTGCCAGCAGCGTAAGACCCTGGGCCGACACCGGGGAGCTGTTTTTT. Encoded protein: CASSVRPWADTGELFF. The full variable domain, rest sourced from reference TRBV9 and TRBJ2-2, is DSGVTQTPKHLITATGQRVTLRCSPRSGDLSVYWYQQSLDQGLQFLIQYYNGEERAKGNILERFSAQQFPDLHSELNLSSLELGDSALYFCASSVRPWADTGELFFGEGSRLTVL.

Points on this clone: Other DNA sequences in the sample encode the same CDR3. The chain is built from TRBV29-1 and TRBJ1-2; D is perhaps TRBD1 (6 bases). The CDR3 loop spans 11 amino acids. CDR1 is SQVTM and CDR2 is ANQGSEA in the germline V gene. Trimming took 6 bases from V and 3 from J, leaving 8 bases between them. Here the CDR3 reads CSVTGYYGYTF. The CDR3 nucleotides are TGCAGCGTCACAGGGTACTATGGCTACACCTTC.

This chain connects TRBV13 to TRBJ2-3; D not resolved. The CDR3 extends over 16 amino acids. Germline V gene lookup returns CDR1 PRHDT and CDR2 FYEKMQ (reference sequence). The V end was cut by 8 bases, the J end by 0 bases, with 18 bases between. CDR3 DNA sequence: TGTGCCAGCGCCGAGCGTGTACAGAGAAGCACAGATACGCAGTATTTT. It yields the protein CASAERVQRSTDTQYF.

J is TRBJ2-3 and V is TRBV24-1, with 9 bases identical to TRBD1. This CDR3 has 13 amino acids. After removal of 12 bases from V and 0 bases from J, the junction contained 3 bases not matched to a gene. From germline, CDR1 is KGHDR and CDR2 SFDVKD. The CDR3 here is CAAGQGSTDTQYF. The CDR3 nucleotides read TGTGCCGCTGGACAGGGGAGCACAGATACGCAGTATTTT.

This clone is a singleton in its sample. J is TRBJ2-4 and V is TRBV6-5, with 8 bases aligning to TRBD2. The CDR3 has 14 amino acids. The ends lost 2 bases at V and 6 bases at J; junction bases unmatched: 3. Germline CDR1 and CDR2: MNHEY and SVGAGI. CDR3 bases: TGTGCCAGCAGTTACGCGGGGGGCAGAAACATTCAGTACTTC. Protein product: CASSYAGGRNIQYF.

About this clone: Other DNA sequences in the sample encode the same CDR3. CDR3 in amino acids: CASSFRLAGGGGQETQYF. As DNA, the CDR3 is TGTGCCAGCAGCTTTCGGCTAGCGGGGGGCGGGGGTCAAGAGACCCAGTACTTC. V usage is TRBV7-2 and J usage is TRBJ2-5, with 11 bases aligning to TRBD2. This CDR3 region has 18 residues. Looked up from germline, CDR1 is SGHTA and CDR2 is FQGNSA. After removal of 3 bases from V and 2 bases from J, the junction contained 11 bases not matched to a gene.

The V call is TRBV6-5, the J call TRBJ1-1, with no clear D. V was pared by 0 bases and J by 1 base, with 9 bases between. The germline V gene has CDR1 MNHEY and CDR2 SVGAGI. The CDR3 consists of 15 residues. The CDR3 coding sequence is TGTGCCAGCAGTTACTCGTTTGCACGGAACACTGAAGCTTTCTTT. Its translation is CASSYSFARNTEAFF.

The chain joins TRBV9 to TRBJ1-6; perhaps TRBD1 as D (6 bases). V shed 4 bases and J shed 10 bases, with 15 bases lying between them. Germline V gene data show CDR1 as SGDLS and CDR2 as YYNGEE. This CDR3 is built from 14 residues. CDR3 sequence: CASSLRGGGSPLHF. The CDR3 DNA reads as TGTGCCAGCAGCCTAAGGGGGGGCGGGTCACCCCTCCACTTT.

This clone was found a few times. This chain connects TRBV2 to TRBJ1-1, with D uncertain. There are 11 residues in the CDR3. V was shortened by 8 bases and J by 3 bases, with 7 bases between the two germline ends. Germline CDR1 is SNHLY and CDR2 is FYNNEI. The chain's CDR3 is CASGRDTEAFF. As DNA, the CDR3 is TGTGCCAGCGGAAGGGACACTGAAGCTTTCTTT.

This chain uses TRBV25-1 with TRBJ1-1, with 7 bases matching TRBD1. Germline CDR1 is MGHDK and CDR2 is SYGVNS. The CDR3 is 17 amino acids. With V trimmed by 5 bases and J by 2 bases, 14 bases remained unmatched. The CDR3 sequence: CASSKTTGEVSNTEAFF. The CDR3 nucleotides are TGTGCCAGCAGTAAGACCACAGGGGAAGTGAGTAACACTGAAGCTTTCTTT.

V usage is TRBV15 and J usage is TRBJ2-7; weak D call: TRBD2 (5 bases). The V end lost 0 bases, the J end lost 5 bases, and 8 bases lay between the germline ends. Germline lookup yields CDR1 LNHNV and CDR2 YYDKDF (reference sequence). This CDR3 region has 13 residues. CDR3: CATSRDLGDEQYV. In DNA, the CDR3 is TGTGCCACCAGCAGAGATCTCGGGGACGAGCAGTACGTC.

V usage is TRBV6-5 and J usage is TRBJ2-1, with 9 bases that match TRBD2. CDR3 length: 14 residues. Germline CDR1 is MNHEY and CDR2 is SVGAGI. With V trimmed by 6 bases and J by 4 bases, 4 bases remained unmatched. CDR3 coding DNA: TGTGCCAGCAGAGAGCGGGGGGATTACAATGAGCAGTTCTTC. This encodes CASRERGDYNEQFF.

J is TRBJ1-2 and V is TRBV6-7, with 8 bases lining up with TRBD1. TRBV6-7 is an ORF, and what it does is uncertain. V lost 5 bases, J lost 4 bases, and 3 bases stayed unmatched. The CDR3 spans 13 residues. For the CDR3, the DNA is TGTGCCAGCAGTGGCACAGGGGGCTATGGCTACACCTTC. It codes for CASSGTGGYGYTF.

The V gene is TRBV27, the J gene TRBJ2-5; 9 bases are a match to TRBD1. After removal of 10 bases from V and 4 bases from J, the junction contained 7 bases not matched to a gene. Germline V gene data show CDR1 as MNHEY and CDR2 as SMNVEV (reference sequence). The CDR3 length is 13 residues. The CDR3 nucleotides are TGTGCCACTAGACAGGGGGTGGGAGAGACCCAGTACTTC. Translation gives CATRQGVGETQYF.

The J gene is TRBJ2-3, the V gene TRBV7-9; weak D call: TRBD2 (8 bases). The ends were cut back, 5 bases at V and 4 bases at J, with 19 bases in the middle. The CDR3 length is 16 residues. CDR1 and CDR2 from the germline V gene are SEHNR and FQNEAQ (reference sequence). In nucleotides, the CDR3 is TGTGCCAGCAGCCCCTCGGGAGGGGGCAGCGCAGATACGCAGTATTTT. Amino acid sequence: CASSPSGGGSADTQYF.

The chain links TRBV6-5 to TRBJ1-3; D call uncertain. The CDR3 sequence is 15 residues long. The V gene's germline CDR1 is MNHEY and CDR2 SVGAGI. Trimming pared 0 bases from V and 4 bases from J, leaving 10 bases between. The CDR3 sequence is CASSYSGGFGNTIYF. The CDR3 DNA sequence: TGTGCCAGCAGTTACTCCGGAGGTTTCGGAAACACCATATATTTT.

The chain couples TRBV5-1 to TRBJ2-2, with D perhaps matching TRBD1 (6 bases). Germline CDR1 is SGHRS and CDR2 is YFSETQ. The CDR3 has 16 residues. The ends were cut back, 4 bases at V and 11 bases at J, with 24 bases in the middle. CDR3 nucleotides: TGCGCCAGCAGCCTGCGGACAGAAGGGGTAAGAAGAGAGCTGTTTTTT. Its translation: CASSLRTEGVRRELFF. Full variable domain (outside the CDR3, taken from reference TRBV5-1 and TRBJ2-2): KAGVTQTPRYLIKTRGQQVTLSCSPISGHRSVSWYQQTPGQGLQFLFEYFSETQRNKGNFPGRFSGRQFSNSRSEMNVSTLELGDSALYLCASSLRTEGVRRELFFGEGSRLTVL.